Detailed here is one T cell receptor (beta chain). As yet, its antigen is unknown. The data were taken from a study of CD8+ T cells in alopecia areata. Study conclusions and caveats: Possibly because of HLA-related factors, TCR sharing was less clear across patients than in mice. Alopecia totalis/universalis scalp especially showed more expanded CD8+ clones than normal scalp.

Once sorted, CD4+ cells from five patients yielded CD25+CD127- cells. From alopecia areata patients, lesional scalp punch biopsies and peripheral blood were collected. CD4+ and CD8+ T cells were sorted from PBMCs stained for CD3, CD4 and CD8. RNA was isolated and reverse transcribed to cDNA, the sequencing template. Only in-frame clones appear in the TCRdb table, and some are missing; sequencing was by immunoSEQ multiplex PCR. In the table there are roughly 40,000 clones, around half of which are singletons. This CDR3 comprises 16 residues. From germline, CDR1 is SEHNR and CDR2 FQNEAQ (reference sequence). The junction had 12 bases not matched to a gene; V was cut back by 6 bases and J by 5 bases.

Sequenced: CD4+ Tregs sorted from blood. The rearrangement uses TRBV7-9 and TRBJ2-2, with TRBD1 matching over 7 bases. The clonotype comes from a human donor with alopecia areata. The CDR3 region is CASRPDRRSRTGELFF. The CDR3 DNA is TGTGCCAGCAGACCGGACAGGAGGTCTAGGACCGGGGAGCTGTTTTTT.